Shown below are 6 T cell receptor beta chains from a single sample sequenced in a study of T cell responses to AZD1222 COVID-19 vaccine. TCRdb keeps only in-frame clones here, not all; method: immunoSEQ multiplex PCR. The sample carries about 180,000 clones, roughly 94% recorded once. This sample comprised peripheral blood, obtained 28 days after the second AZD1222 dose. The origin of the receptors is an adult who received the AZD1222 COVID-19 vaccine.

The chain employs TRBV10-2 and TRBJ2-5, with D perhaps TRBD2 (6 bases). The DNA end is a closer match to TRBJ2-7, so the J assignment may be wrong. The germline V gene has CDR1 WSHSY and CDR2 SAAADI. The CDR3 runs 16 residues. CDR3 in DNA: TGCGCCAGCAGTGAAAGCGGGCGTCCGATTACCTACGAGCAGTACTTC. Its protein is CASSESGRPITYEQYF.

This chain links TRBV5-1 with TRBJ1-6, with TRBD1 matching 7 bases. Germline CDR1 SGHRS, CDR2 YFSETQ. The V segment lost 0 bases and the J segment 6 bases; nucleotides outside the gene matches: 6. The length of the CDR3 is 16 residues. The CDR3 nucleotides read TGCGCCAGCAGCTTGGCTGGGACAGCCACTAATTCACCCCTCCACTTT. It encodes CASSLAGTATNSPLHF.

V is TRBV27 and J is TRBJ2-7; TRBD2 aligns across 14 bases. The germline gives CDR1 MNHEY, CDR2 SMNVEV (reference sequence). The CDR3 sequence is 17 residues long. V shed 5 bases and J 1 base; nucleotides not matched to a gene: 7. CDR3 loop: CASSPRLAGGPSYEQYF. The DNA of the CDR3 is TGTGCCAGCAGTCCGCGACTAGCGGGAGGGCCGTCCTACGAGCAGTACTTC.

This chain uses TRBV11-3 with TRBJ1-1, with a tentative D call TRBD1 (5 bases). The CDR3 length is 13 residues. Deletions cut 1 base from V and 7 bases from J, with 10 bases between. CDR1 and CDR2 (germline): SGHNT, YENEEA. The CDR3 DNA is TGTGCCAGCAGCTTAGGCAGGGCGGGTGAAGCTTTCTTT. As protein: CASSLGRAGEAFF.

The rearrangement links TRBV28 to TRBJ2-1, with a tentative D call TRBD2 (7 bases). V lost 5 bases and J 4 bases, leaving 18 bases between the germline ends. The length of the CDR3 is 16 residues. In germline, CDR1 is MDHEN, CDR2 SYDVKM. This CDR3 is CASSPRGGGLYNEQFF. The CDR3 DNA follows: TGTGCCAGCAGTCCCAGAGGGGGGGGCTTATACAATGAGCAGTTCTTC.

This clone was counted between two and nine times. The chain couples TRBV27 to TRBJ1-4; D uncertain. Trimming shortened V by 5 bases and J by 6 bases, and 10 bases separated the two germline ends. Germline CDR1 is MNHEY and CDR2 is SMNVEV (reference sequence). The CDR3 has 13 residues. CDR3 region: CASSRFADEKLFF. Written as DNA, the CDR3 is TGTGCCAGCAGTCGTTTCGCTGATGAAAAACTGTTTTTT.